This T cell receptor beta chain appears in the sequencing data of a study of blood T cell repertoires in COVID-19 (dated by TCRdb to about 2020). Study-wide context: Samples from collaborators originated in the United States, Italy and Spain and spanned both the acute and convalescent phases of COVID-19. Deeply sampled blood TCRbeta repertoires from subjects exposed to, actively infected with, or recovered from COVID-19 were included in the dataset. The sample metadata nearly always contained a de-identified subject ID, COVID-19 status, age in years and sex. The samples were drawn from two sources: the first 160 participants of the ongoing ImmuneRACE study, and 1,000 to 1,500 subjects contributed by 6 global collaborators. The prospective study material was composed of cDNA or gDNA derived from T cells, B-cell-depleted T cells, or PBMCs. The repertoires were released in a freely available public database meant as a resource for research on the immune response to SARS-CoV-2. HLA class I and class II types, where available, came from metadata supplied by the sample provider rather than from assay-based typing. What the authors observed across the whole study: How much clinical and demographic metadata was included differed by source and by participant, and the metadata was provided uncurated.

TCRbeta CDR3 regions were amplified from genomic DNA by means of the immunoSEQ Assay, a bias-controlled multiplex PCR. The source study handled its data this way. The number of nucleated cells in each sample was estimated by amplification of reference gene primers within the assay. To quantify the absolute abundance of each unique TCRbeta CDR3 rearrangement, sequence reads were collapsed and filtered. For each sample, productive Simpson clonality was calculated as the square root of Simpson's diversity index across productive rearrangements. Held by TCRdb, this immuneACCESS table contains in-frame sequences only and omits some clones. Under half of the omission traces to an unresolved V gene where checked; the cause of the rest is unknown. That table gives V, J and clone size, and the DNA gave D and trimming. For this sample there are some 400,000 clones; approximately 87% appear just once. The ten biggest clones cover about 2.1% of the sample.

Notes on this clone: No antigen is known for it. No much larger clonotype is one base removed from it; base qualities were not supplied.

The CDR3, from cysteine to phenylalanine, totals 13 residues. CDR3 DNA is the only sequence kept; it has 39 bases, read in frame from the first base. CDR1 and CDR2 (SGHRS, YFSETQ) derive from the germline V gene. V gives up 1 base and J gives up 7 bases, and the segment between their germline ends measures 9 bases. In Seattle, one collaborating source enrolled patients while the infection was active and tracked those patients longitudinally over the course of disease. Each collaborating institution followed its own protocols to collect whole blood in K2EDTA tubes. For TCRbeta analysis, collaborator samples were shipped as frozen whole blood, as isolated PBMCs, or as DNA extracted from either sample type.

This chain joins TRBV5-1 to TRBJ1-5; the D gene is unclear. Sequenced: peripheral blood. This clonotype originated in a woman aged 60-75 years with COVID-19, enrolled during active disease. For the CDR3, the sequence is CASSLKRGQPQHF. The nucleotide sequence is given as TGCGCCAGCAGCTTGAAAAGAGGGCAGCCCCAGCATTTT. Extended through the reference TRBV5-1 and TRBJ1-5 proteins, this CDR3 yields the full variable domain: KAGVTQTPRYLIKTRGQQVTLSCSPISGHRSVSWYQQTPGQGLQFLFEYFSETQRNKGNFPGRFSGRQFSNSRSEMNVSTLELGDSALYLCASSLKRGQPQHFGDGTRLSIL.